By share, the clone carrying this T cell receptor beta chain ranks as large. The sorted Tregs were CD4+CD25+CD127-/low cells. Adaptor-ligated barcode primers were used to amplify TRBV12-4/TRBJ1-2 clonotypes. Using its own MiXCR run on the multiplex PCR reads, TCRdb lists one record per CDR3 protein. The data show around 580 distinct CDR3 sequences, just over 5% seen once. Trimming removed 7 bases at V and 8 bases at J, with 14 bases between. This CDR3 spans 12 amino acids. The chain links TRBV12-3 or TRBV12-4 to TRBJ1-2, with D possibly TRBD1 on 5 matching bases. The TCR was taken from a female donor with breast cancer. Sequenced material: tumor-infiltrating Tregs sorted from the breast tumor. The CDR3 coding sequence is TGTGCCAGCAATAGGGGAGTGAGCGGCTACACCTTC. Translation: CASNRGVSGYTF.